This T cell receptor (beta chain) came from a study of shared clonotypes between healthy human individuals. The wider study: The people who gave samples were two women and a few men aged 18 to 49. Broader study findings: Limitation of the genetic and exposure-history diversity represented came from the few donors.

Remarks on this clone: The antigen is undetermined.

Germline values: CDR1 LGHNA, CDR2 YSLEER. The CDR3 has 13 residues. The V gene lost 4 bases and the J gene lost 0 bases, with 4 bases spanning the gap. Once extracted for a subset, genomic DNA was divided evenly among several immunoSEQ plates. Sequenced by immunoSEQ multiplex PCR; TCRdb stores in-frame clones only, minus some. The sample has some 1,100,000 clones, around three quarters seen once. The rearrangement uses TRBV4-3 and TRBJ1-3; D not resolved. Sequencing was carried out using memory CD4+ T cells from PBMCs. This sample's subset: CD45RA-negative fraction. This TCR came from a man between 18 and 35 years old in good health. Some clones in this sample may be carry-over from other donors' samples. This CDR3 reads CASSPTSGNTIYF. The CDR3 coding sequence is TGCGCCAGCAGCCCGACCTCTGGAAACACCATATATTTT.